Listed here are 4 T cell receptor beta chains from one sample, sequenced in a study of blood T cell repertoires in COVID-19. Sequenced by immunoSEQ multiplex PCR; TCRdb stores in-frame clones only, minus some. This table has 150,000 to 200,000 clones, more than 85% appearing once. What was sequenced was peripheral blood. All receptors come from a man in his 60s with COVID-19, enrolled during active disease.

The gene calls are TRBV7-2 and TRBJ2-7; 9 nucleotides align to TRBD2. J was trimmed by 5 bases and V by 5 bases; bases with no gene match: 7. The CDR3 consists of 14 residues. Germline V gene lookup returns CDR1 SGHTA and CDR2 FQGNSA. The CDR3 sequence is CASSPGLAFHEQYF. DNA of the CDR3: TGTGCCAGCAGCCCGGGACTAGCTTTCCACGAGCAGTACTTC. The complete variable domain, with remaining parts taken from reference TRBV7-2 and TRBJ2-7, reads GAGVSQSPSNKVTEKGKDVELRCDPISGHTALYWYRQSLGQGLEFLIYFQGNSAPDKSGLPSDRFSAERTGGSVSTLTIQRTQQEDSAVYLCASSPGLAFHEQYFGPGTRLTVT.

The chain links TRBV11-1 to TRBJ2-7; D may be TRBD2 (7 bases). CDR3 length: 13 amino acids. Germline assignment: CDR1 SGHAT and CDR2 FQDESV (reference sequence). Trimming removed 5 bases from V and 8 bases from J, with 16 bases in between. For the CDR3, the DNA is TGTGCCAGCAGCCCAGGGGCGGGGGAGAAGCAGTACTTC. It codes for CASSPGAGEKQYF.

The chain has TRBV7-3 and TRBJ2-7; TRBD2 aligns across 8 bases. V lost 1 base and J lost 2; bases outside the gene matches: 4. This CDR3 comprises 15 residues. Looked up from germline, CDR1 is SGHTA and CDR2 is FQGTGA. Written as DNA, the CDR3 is TGTGCCAGCAGCTTAAGAGCGGGAGCACCCTACGAGCAGTACTTC. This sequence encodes CASSLRAGAPYEQYF.

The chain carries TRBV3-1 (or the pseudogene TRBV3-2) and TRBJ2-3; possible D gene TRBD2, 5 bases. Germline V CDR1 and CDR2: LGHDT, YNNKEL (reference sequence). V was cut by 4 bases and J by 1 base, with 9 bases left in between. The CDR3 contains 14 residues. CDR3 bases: TGTGCCAGCAGCCCAACTAGTCGCACAGATACGCAGTATTTT. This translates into CASSPTSRTDTQYF.